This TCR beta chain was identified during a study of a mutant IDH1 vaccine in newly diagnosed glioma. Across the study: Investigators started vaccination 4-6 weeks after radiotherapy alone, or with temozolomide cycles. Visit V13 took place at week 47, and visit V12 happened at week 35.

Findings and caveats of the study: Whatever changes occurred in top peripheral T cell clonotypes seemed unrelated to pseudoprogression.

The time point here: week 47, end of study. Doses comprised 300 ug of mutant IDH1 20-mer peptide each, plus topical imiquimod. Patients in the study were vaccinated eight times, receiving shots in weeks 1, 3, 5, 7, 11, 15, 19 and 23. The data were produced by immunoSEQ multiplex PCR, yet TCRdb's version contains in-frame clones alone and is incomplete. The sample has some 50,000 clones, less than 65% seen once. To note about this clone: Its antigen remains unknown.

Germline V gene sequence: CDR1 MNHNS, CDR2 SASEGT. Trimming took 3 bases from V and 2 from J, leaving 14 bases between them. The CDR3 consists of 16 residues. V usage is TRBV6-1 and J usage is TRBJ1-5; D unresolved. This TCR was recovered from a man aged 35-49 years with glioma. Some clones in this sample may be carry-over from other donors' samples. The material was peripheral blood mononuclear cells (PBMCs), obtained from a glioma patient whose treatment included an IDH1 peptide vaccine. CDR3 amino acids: CASSEWRDTGNQPQHF. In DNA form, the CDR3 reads TGTGCCAGCAGTGAGTGGCGAGATACGGGCAATCAGCCCCAGCATTTT.